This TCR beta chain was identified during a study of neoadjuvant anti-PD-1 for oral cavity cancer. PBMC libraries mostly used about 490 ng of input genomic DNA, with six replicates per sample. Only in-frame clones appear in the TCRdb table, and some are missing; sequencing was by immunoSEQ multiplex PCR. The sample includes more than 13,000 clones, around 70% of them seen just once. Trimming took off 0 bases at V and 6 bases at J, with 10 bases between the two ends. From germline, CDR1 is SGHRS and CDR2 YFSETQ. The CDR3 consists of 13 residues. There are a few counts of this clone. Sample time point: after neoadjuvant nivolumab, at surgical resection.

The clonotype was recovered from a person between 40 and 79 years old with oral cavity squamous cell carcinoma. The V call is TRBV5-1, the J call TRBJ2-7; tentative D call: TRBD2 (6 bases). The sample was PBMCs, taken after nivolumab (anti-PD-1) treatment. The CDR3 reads CASSLGGGTEQYF. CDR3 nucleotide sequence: TGCGCCAGCAGCTTGGGAGGAGGGACCGAGCAGTACTTC.